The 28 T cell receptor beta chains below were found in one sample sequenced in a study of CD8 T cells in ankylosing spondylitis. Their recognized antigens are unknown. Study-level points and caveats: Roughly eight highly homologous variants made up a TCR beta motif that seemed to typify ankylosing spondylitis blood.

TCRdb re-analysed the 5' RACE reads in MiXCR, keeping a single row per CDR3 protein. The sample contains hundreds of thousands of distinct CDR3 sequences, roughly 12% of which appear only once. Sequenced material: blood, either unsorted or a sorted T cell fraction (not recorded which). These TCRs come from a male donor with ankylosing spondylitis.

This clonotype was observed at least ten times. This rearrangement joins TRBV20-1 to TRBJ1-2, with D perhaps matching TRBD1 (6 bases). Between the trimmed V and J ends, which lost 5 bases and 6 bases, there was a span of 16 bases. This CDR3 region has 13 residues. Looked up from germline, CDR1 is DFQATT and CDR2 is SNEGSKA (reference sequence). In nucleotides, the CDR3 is TGCAGTGCTGATGACAGGACCCCGGATGGCTACACCTTC. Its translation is CSADDRTPDGYTF.

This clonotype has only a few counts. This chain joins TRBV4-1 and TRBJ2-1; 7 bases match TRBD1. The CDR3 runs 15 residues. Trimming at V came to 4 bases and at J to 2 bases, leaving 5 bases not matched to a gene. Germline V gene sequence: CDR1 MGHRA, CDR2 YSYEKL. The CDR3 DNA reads TGCGCCAGCAGCCGGGACAGTAGGACCTACAATGAGCAGTTCTTC. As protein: CASSRDSRTYNEQFF.

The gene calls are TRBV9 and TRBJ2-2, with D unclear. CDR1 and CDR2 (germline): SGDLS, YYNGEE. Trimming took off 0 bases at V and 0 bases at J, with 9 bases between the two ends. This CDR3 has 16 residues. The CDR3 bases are TGTGCCAGCAGCGTAGCCGCGGAAACGAACACCGGGGAGCTGTTTTTT. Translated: CASSVAAETNTGELFF.

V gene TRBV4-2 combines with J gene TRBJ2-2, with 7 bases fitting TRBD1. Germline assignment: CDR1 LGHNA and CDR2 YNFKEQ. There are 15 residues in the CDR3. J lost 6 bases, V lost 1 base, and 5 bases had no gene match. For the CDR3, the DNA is TGTGCCAGCAGCCAAGGGGGACAGTGGGCCGGGGAGCTGTTTTTT. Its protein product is CASSQGGQWAGELFF.

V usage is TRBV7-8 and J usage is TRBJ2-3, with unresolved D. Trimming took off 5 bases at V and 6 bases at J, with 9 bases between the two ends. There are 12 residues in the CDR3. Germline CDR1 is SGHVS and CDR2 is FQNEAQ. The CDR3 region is CASSHFADTQYF. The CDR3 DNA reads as TGTGCCAGCAGCCATTTCGCGGATACGCAGTATTTT.

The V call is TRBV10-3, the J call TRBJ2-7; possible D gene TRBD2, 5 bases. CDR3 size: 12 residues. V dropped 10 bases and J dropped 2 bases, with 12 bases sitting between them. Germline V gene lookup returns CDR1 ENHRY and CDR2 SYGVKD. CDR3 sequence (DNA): TGTGCCACCCGGGGAGTAGCCTACGAGCAGTACTTC. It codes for CATRGVAYEQYF.

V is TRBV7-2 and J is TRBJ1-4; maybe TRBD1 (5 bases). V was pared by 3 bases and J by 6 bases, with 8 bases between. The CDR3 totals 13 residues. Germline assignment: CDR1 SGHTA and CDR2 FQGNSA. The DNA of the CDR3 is TGTGCCAGCAGCTTTGAGGGGCATGAAAAACTGTTTTTT. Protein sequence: CASSFEGHEKLFF.

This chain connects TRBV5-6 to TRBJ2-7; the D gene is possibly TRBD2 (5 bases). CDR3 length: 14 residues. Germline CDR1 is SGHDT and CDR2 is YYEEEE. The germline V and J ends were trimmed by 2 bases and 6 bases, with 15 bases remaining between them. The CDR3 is CASSFAGEFSEQYF. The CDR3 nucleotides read TGTGCCAGCAGCTTTGCCGGGGAATTCAGCGAGCAGTACTTC.

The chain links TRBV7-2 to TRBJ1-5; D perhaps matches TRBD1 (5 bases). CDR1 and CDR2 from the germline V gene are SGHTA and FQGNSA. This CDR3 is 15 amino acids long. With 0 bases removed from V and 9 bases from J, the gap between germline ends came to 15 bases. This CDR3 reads CASSLADWGVGPQHF. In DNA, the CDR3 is TGTGCCAGCAGCTTAGCGGATTGGGGCGTCGGGCCCCAGCATTTT.

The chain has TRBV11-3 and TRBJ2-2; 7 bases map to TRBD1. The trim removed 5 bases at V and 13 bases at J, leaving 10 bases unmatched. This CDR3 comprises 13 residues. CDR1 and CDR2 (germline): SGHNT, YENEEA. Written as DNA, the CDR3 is TGTGCCAGCAGCCCCGACAGGGCCGGTAGGCTGTTTTTT. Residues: CASSPDRAGRLFF.

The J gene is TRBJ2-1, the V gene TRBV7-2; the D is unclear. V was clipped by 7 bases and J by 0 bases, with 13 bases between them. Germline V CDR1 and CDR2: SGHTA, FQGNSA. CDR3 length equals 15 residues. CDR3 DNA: TGTGCCAGCACCTTTTTAGGGAACTCCTACAATGAGCAGTTCTTC. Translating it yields CASTFLGNSYNEQFF.

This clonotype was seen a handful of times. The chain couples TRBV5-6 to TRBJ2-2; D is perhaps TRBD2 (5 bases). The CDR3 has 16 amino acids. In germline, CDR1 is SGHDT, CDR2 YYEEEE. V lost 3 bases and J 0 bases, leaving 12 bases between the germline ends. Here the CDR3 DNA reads TGTGCCAGCAGCTCCCCAGCGGCAGCGAACACCGGGGAGCTGTTTTTT. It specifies CASSSPAAANTGELFF. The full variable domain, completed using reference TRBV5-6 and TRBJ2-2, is DAGVTQSPTHLIKTRGQQVTLRCSPKSGHDTVSWYQQALGQGPQFIFQYYEEEERQRGNFPDRFSGHQFPNYSSELNVNALLLGDSALYLCASSSPAAANTGELFFGEGSRLTVL.

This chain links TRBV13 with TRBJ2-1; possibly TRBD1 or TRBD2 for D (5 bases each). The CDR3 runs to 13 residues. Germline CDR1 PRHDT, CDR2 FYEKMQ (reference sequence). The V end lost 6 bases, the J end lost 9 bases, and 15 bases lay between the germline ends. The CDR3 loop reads CASSLFGAGEQFF. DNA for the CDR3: TGTGCCAGCAGTCTCTTCGGGGCTGGTGAGCAGTTCTTC.

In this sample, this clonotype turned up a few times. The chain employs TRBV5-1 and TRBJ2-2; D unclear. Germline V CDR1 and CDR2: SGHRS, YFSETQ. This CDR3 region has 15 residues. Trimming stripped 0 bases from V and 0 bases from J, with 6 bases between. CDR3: CASSLDAPNTGELFF. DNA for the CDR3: TGCGCCAGCAGCTTGGACGCACCGAACACCGGGGAGCTGTTTTTT.

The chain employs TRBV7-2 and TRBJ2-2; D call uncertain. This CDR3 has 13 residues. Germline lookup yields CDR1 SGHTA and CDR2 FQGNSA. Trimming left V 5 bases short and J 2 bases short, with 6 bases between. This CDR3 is CASSHGNTGELFF. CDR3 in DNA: TGTGCCAGCAGCCATGGAAACACCGGGGAGCTGTTTTTT.

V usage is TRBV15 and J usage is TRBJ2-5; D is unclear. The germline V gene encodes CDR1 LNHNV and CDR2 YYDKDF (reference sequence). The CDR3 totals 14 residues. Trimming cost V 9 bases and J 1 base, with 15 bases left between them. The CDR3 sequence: CATGSHLFQETQYF. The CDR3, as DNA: TGTGCCACTGGTTCCCATTTGTTCCAAGAGACCCAGTACTTC.

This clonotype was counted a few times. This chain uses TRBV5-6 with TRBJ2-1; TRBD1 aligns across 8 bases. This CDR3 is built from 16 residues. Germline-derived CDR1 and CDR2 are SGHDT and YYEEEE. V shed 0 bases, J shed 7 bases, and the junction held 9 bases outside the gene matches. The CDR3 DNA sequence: TGTGCCAGCAGCTTGGAAGCGACAGGGGTGTGGAATGAGCAGTTCTTC. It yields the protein CASSLEATGVWNEQFF.

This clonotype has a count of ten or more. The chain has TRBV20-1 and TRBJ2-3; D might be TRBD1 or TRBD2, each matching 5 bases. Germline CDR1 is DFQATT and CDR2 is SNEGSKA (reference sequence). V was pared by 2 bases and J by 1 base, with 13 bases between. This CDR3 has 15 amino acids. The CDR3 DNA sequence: TGCAGTGCTAGACGCCCATCGGGGCGCACAGATACGCAGTATTTT. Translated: CSARRPSGRTDTQYF.

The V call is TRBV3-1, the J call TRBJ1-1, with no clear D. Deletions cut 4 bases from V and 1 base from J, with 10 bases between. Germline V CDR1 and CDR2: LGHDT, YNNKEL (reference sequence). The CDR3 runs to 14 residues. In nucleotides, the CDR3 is TGTGCCAGCAGCCCCCGGCCGACGAACACTGAAGCTTTCTTT. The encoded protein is CASSPRPTNTEAFF. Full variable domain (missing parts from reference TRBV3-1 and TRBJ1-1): DTAVSQTPKYLVTQMGNDKSIKCEQNLGHDTMYWYKQDSKKFLKIMFSYNNKELIINETVPNRFSPKSPDKAHLNLHINSLELGDSAVYFCASSPRPTNTEAFFGQGTRLTVV.

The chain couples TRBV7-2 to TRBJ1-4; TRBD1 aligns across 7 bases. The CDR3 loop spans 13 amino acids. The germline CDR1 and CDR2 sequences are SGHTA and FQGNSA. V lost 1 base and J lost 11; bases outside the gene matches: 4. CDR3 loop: CASSLDRGGKLFF. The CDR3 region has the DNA TGTGCCAGCAGCTTAGACAGGGGAGGGAAACTGTTTTTT.

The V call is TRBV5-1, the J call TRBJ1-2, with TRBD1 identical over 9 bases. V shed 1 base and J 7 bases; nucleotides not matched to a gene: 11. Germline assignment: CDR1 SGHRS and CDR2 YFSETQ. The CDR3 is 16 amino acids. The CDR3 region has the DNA TGCGCCAGCAGCTTGAGCGTGGACAGGGGAATTGGTGGCTACACCTTC. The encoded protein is CASSLSVDRGIGGYTF.

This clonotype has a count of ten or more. The CDR3 DNA reads TGCAGCGTTCGACAACGGATGAACACTGAAGCTTTCTTT. It yields the protein CSVRQRMNTEAFF. V and J are TRBV29-1 and TRBJ1-1; D ambiguous. Germline-derived CDR1 and CDR2 are SQVTM and ANQGSEA. The ends were cut back, 5 bases at V and 0 bases at J, with 10 bases in the middle. CDR3 length: 13 amino acids.

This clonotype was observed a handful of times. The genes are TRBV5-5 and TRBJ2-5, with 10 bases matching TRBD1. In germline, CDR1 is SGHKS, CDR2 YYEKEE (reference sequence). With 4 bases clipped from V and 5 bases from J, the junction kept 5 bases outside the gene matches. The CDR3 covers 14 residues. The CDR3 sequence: CASSPTGGWETQYF. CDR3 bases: TGTGCCAGCAGCCCGACAGGGGGCTGGGAGACCCAGTACTTC.

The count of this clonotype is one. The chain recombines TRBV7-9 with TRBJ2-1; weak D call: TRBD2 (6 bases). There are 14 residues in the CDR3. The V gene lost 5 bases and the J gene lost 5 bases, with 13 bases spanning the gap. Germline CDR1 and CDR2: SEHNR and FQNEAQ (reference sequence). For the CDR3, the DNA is TGTGCCAGCAGCCGTATGGCGGGGAACAATGAGCAGTTCTTC. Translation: CASSRMAGNNEQFF.

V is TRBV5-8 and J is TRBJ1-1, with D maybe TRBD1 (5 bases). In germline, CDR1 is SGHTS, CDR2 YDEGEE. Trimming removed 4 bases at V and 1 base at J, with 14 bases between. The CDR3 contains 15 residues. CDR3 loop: CASSKAWGANTEAFF. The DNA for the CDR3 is TGTGCCAGCAGCAAAGCATGGGGCGCGAACACTGAAGCTTTCTTT.

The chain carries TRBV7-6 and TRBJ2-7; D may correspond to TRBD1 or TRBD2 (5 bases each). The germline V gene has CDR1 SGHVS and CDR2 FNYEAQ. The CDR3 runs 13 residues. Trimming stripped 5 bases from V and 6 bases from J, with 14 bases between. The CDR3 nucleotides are TGTGCCAGCAGCGCCCAGTTCGGGGCCGAGCAGTACTTC. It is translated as CASSAQFGAEQYF.

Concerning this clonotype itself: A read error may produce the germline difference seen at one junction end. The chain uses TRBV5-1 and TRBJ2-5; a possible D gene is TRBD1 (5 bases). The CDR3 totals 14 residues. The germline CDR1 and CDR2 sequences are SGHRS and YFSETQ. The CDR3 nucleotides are TGCGCCAGCAGCTTGGGGACAATTGAAGAGCCCCAGTACTTC. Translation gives CASSLGTIEEPQYF.

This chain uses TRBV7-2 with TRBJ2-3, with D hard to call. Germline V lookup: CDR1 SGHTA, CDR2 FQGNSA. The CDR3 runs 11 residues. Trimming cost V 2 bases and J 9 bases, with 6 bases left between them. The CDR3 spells CASSLRSTQYF. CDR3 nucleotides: TGTGCCAGCAGCTTAAGGTCAACGCAGTATTTT.